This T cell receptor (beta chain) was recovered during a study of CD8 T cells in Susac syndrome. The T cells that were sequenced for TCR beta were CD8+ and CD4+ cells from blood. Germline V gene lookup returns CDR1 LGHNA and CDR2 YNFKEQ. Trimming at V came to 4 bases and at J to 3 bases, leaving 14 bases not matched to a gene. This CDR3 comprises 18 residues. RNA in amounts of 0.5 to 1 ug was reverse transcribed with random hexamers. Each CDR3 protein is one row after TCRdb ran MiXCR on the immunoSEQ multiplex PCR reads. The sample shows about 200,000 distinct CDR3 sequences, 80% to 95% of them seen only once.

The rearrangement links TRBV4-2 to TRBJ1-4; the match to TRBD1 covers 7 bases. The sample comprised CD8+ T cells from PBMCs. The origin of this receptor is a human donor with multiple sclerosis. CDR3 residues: CASSRRVGQATPNEKLFF. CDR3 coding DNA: TGTGCCAGCAGCCGAAGGGTAGGACAGGCGACGCCTAATGAAAAACTGTTTTTT.